The present TCR beta chain was sequenced within a study of T-cell reconstitution after alpha-beta-depleted transplantation in children. Trimming took off 3 bases at V and 3 bases at J, with 15 bases between the two ends. This CDR3 has 14 residues. The germline V gene has CDR1 DFQATT and CDR2 SNEGSKA (reference sequence). During its preparation, the TCRbeta library received unique molecular identifiers. A single record per CDR3 protein comes from TCRdb applying MiXCR to the PCR reads. The sample consists of approximately 520,000 distinct CDR3 sequences, around 10% of them appearing once. This clonotype was detected many times.

The gene calls are TRBV20-1 and TRBJ2-7; the D call may be TRBD1 or TRBD2 (5 bases each). The receptor comes from a female patient between 2 and 15 years old who had a stem cell transplant for aplastic anemia, so the T cells may come from the graft donor. The sequencing used PBMCs, mostly from graft donor cells, collected 180 days after TCRalphabeta/CD19-depleted stem cell transplant. This CDR3 is CSARGTPRVYEQYV. For the CDR3, the DNA is TGCAGTGCTAGGGGGACCCCGAGGGTCTACGAGCAGTACGTC.